This T cell receptor beta chain was documented in a study of shared clonotypes between healthy human individuals. Study results and limitations: A handful of donors had 5% to 6% of their naive CD4 clonotypes in common.

Across several immunoSEQ plates, the genomic DNA of each subset was split evenly. As processed by the authors: Junction-only sequences without quality scores came from ImmunoSEQ, so filtering differed. Only in-frame clones appear in the TCRdb table, and some are missing; sequencing was by immunoSEQ multiplex PCR. That table gives V, J and clone size, and the DNA gave D and trimming. The sample contains 1.5 million to 2.5 million clones, about 95% of which appear only once. For this clone: Its specificity is not known.

Cells designated naive CD8 were CD45RO-negative and were positively selected for CCR7, with terminally differentiated effector memory CD45RA+ cells excluded. J gave up 5 bases and V 4 bases, and 20 bases lay outside the gene matches. The CDR3 runs 21 residues. Germline CDR1 reads SGHVS; CDR2 reads FNYEAQ. This sequence was found in a man in his late teens or twenties in good health. This sequence joins TRBV7-6 and TRBJ2-5; TRBD2 agrees at 15 bases. What was sequenced was naive CD8+ T cells sorted from blood. CDR3 loop: CASSSGPGLAGGLASRETQYF. The DNA of the CDR3 is TGTGCCAGCAGCTCCGGACCGGGACTAGCGGGAGGACTGGCTTCTCGGGAGACCCAGTACTTC.